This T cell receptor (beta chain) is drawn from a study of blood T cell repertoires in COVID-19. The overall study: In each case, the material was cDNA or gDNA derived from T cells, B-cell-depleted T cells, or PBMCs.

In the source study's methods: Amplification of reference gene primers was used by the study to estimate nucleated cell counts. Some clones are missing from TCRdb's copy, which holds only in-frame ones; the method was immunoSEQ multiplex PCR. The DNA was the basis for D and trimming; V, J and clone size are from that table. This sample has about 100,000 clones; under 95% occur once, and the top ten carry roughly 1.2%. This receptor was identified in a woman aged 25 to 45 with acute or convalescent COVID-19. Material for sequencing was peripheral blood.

In DNA, the CDR3 is TGTGCCACCAGCAGCCGACAGGGAGGAAATTCACCCCTCCACTTT. This gives the protein CATSSRQGGNSPLHF. The chain joins TRBV15 to TRBJ1-6; TRBD1 matches at 7 bases. The CDR3 has 15 residues. The V and J ends lost 3 bases and 7 bases, in that order; junction bases with no gene match: 6. From germline, CDR1 is LNHNV and CDR2 YYDKDF (reference sequence).